Only one count was recorded for the clone carrying this T cell receptor beta chain. Antigen specificity is unknown. Libraries were prepared by immunoSEQ multiplex PCR; TCRdb keeps only in-frame clonotypes and omits some of them. The sample consists of over 70,000 clones, roughly 78% of them appearing once. The data were obtained in a study of OX40 agonist ivuxolimab in advanced cancers. Study-wide context: Treatment received earlier with anti-PD-1, anti-PD-L1 or anti-CTLA-4 agents was allowed, and less than 45% had some.

The CDR3 loop spans 15 amino acids. From germline, CDR1 is SGDLS and CDR2 YYNGEE. J gave up 6 bases and V 4 bases, and 8 bases lay outside the gene matches. Whole-study results and caveats: Part of the nonresponder group also had normalized T-cell clonal expansion that was low. The antigens recognized by the expanded peripheral T cells, that is their antigen specificity, were not determined.

Peripheral blood came from all dose cohorts at three timepoints. The sequence was obtained from an adult with an advanced solid tumor such as melanoma, head and neck, liver or kidney cancer. J is TRBJ1-1 and V is TRBV9, with TRBD1 matching 11 bases. The material was CD4+ or CD8+ T cells sorted from blood, obtained in a trial of the OX40 agonist ivuxolimab. The CDR3 region is CASSPGTGGKSEAFF. The CDR3 coding sequence is TGTGCCAGCAGCCCCGGGACAGGGGGAAAGTCTGAAGCTTTCTTT. The full variable domain, completed using reference TRBV9 and TRBJ1-1, is DSGVTQTPKHLITATGQRVTLRCSPRSGDLSVYWYQQSLDQGLQFLIQYYNGEERAKGNILERFSAQQFPDLHSELNLSSLELGDSALYFCASSPGTGGKSEAFFGQGTRLTVV.